The 21 T cell receptor beta chains below were found in one sample sequenced in a study of cytomegalovirus exposure and HLA in healthy donors. PCR amplification relied on 60 Vbeta primers (plus 13 Jbeta primers). The protocol was immunoSEQ multiplex PCR, while the TCRdb copy is restricted to in-frame clones and leaves out a portion. The sample yields just over 200,000 clones, of which the top ten take up about 1.1%. Input material: PBMCs. The receptor source for this set is a girl aged 2 to 10 in good health and CMV-seropositive.

CDR3 amino acids: CASSLLRTGGYGYTF. As DNA, the CDR3 is TGTGCCAGCAGTTTATTACGGACAGGGGGATATGGCTACACCTTC. The V gene is TRBV28, the J gene TRBJ1-2, with 10 bases fitting TRBD1. CDR1 and CDR2 (germline): MDHEN, SYDVKM. The V gene end was trimmed by 1 base and the J gene end by 5 bases; junction bases not matched to a gene: 4. The CDR3 contains 15 residues.

The chain couples TRBV15 to TRBJ1-5, with D possibly TRBD1 on 5 matching bases. The CDR3 has 13 amino acids. Germline V gene lookup returns CDR1 LNHNV and CDR2 YYDKDF (reference sequence). Trimming removed 7 bases at V and 4 bases at J, with 11 bases between. DNA for the CDR3: TGTGCCACCAACTCGGGGGAAAATCAGCCCCAGCATTTT. Amino acids: CATNSGENQPQHF.

J is TRBJ2-1 and V is TRBV6-1; a possible D gene is TRBD1 (7 bases). From germline, CDR1 is MNHNS and CDR2 SASEGT. The CDR3 is made up of 15 amino acids. Trimming took off 7 bases at V and 2 bases at J, with 15 bases between the two ends. The chain's CDR3 is CASNLGGQTYNEQFF. In DNA form, the CDR3 reads TGTGCCAGCAATCTGGGGGGACAGACCTACAATGAGCAGTTCTTC.

The chain joins TRBV9 to TRBJ2-1; 10 bases fit TRBD1. The CDR3 extends over 15 amino acids. The V gene end was trimmed by 5 bases and the J gene end by 4 bases; junction bases not matched to a gene: 6. CDR1 and CDR2 (germline): SGDLS, YYNGEE. The CDR3 DNA reads as TGTGCCAGCAGTCGGGGACAGGGGAAATACAATGAGCAGTTCTTC. It yields the protein CASSRGQGKYNEQFF.

J is TRBJ1-4 and V is TRBV30, with a possible D match to TRBD1 (5 bases). This CDR3 contains 13 residues. Germline V gene data show CDR1 as GTSNPN and CDR2 as SVGIG (reference sequence). The ends were cut back, 1 base at V and 7 bases at J, with 10 bases in the middle. CDR3 sequence: CAWSDGGGEKLFF. CDR3 sequence (DNA): TGTGCCTGGAGTGATGGGGGAGGTGAAAAACTGTTTTTT. Looking up the rest from reference TRBV30 and TRBJ1-4 gives the full variable domain: SQTIHQWPATLVQPVGSPLSLECTVEGTSNPNLYWYRQAAGRGLQLLFYSVGIGQISSEVPQNLSASRPQDRQFILSSKKLLLSDSGFYLCAWSDGGGEKLFFGSGTQLSVL.

This chain joins TRBV6-1 and TRBJ2-7; a weak D match, TRBD2 (5 bases). Germline CDR1 reads MNHNS; CDR2 reads SASEGT. Between the trimmed V and J ends, which lost 0 bases and 2 bases, there was a span of 8 bases. This CDR3 spans 14 amino acids. CDR3 DNA: TGTGCCAGCAGTGAAGCTGAGGGCCCCTACGAGCAGTACTTC. Protein product: CASSEAEGPYEQYF.

This chain links TRBV2 with TRBJ1-4; TRBD1 matches at 7 bases. The germline V gene has CDR1 SNHLY and CDR2 FYNNEI. The CDR3 extends over 14 amino acids. V gave up 7 bases and J gave up 3 bases; unmatched junction bases: 5. The chain's CDR3 is CASTATGPNEKLFF. The CDR3, as DNA: TGTGCCAGCACCGCGACAGGGCCTAATGAAAAACTGTTTTTT.

The rearrangement joins TRBV6-6 to TRBJ1-5; D is possibly TRBD1 (5 bases). Trimming removed 2 bases from V and 5 bases from J, with 13 bases in between. Germline-derived CDR1 and CDR2 are MNHNY and SVGAGI (reference sequence). The CDR3 is made up of 15 amino acids. The CDR3 loop reads CASSYRGRDYQPQHF. The CDR3 nucleotides read TGTGCCAGCAGTTACAGGGGCAGGGATTATCAGCCCCAGCATTTT.

The chain joins TRBV7-9 to TRBJ2-1, with TRBD1 identical over 7 bases. The CDR3 extends over 18 amino acids. With 3 bases clipped from V and 0 bases from J, the junction kept 11 bases outside the gene matches. Germline lookup yields CDR1 SEHNR and CDR2 FQNEAQ (reference sequence). This CDR3 reads CASSFKGAQGSSYNEQFF. The CDR3 bases are TGTGCCAGCAGCTTTAAGGGGGCCCAGGGGAGCTCCTACAATGAGCAGTTCTTC.

The V gene is TRBV5-8, the J gene TRBJ2-7; 8 bases are a match to TRBD1. Germline assignment: CDR1 SGHTS and CDR2 YDEGEE. The CDR3 has 13 amino acids. The ends lost 3 bases at V and 4 bases at J; junction bases unmatched: 3. The CDR3 DNA reads TGTGCCAGCAGCTGGACAGGGTTGTACGAGCAGTACTTC. Protein product: CASSWTGLYEQYF.

The chain carries TRBV7-9 and TRBJ2-3; 9 bases line up with TRBD2. V gave up 5 bases and J gave up 3 bases; unmatched junction bases: 9. Germline CDR1 and CDR2: SEHNR and FQNEAQ (reference sequence). The CDR3 covers 16 residues. CDR3 DNA sequence: TGTGCCAGCAGCCCCCGAAGGCTAGCGGGGACAGATACGCAGTATTTT. It translates to CASSPRRLAGTDTQYF.

The chain employs TRBV28 and TRBJ2-1; 8 bases are shared with TRBD1. With 3 bases clipped from V and 2 bases from J, the junction kept 9 bases outside the gene matches. The CDR3 sequence is 17 residues long. Per the germline V gene, CDR1 is MDHEN and CDR2 is SYDVKM. The CDR3 sequence: CASSFPPGQGAYNEQFF. DNA of the CDR3: TGTGCCAGCAGTTTTCCGCCAGGACAGGGAGCCTACAATGAGCAGTTCTTC.

With regard to this clone: This sample includes further DNA sequences coding for the same CDR3. V and J are TRBV5-6 and TRBJ1-3, with 7 nucleotides matching TRBD1. CDR1 is SGHDT and CDR2 is YYEEEE in the germline V gene. The CDR3 consists of 15 residues. Trimming cost V 0 bases and J 4 bases; bases outside gene matches: 4. The CDR3 reads CASSLDRGSGNTIYF. In DNA, the CDR3 is TGTGCCAGCAGCTTGGACAGGGGTTCCGGAAACACCATATATTTT.

The V call is TRBV19, the J call TRBJ1-1; 7 bases map to TRBD1. CDR1 is LNHDA and CDR2 is SQIVND in the germline V gene (reference sequence). There are 13 residues in the CDR3. After removal of 8 bases from V and 4 bases from J, the junction contained 7 bases not matched to a gene. CDR3 residues: CASGIQGSTEAFF. For the CDR3, the DNA is TGTGCCAGTGGAATACAGGGGAGCACTGAAGCTTTCTTT. The full variable domain, with the rest looked up from reference TRBV19 and TRBJ1-1, is DGGITQSPKYLFRKEGQNVTLSCEQNLNHDAMYWYRQDPGQGLRLIYYSQIVNDFQKGDIAEGYSVSREKKESFPLTVTSAQKNPTAFYLCASGIQGSTEAFFGQGTRLTVV.

The CDR3: CASSISGKGNYGYTF. In DNA form, the CDR3 reads TGTGCCAGTAGTATAAGCGGGAAAGGTAACTATGGCTACACCTTC. The chain links TRBV19 to TRBJ1-2; no clear D. V lost 2 bases and J lost 1, with 11 bases in between. The CDR3 runs 15 residues. CDR1 is LNHDA and CDR2 is SQIVND in the germline V gene (reference sequence).

The rearrangement uses TRBV7-8 and TRBJ1-1; 10 bases fit TRBD1. This CDR3 region has 20 residues. The germline V gene encodes CDR1 SGHVS and CDR2 FQNEAQ. With 5 bases clipped from V and 3 bases from J, the junction kept 21 bases outside the gene matches. The CDR3 sequence is CASSKDRGDTLGRGDTEAFF. CDR3 DNA: TGTGCCAGCAGCAAGGACAGGGGGGACACTTTGGGAAGGGGGGACACTGAAGCTTTCTTT.

This rearrangement joins TRBV6-1 to TRBJ1-4; D is unresolved. Germline V gives CDR1 MNHNS, CDR2 SASEGT. Trimming took off 4 bases at V and 4 bases at J, with 13 bases between the two ends. The CDR3 totals 15 residues. The CDR3 DNA sequence: TGTGCCAGCAGTGCGGTTGGAGCGCTTAATGAAAAACTGTTTTTT. This encodes CASSAVGALNEKLFF.

This sequence joins TRBV7-9 and TRBJ1-2; 10 nucleotides line up with TRBD1. This CDR3 is built from 16 residues. V was pared by 5 bases and J by 5 bases, with 11 bases of the junction left unmatched. The V gene's germline CDR1 is SEHNR and CDR2 FQNEAQ (reference sequence). The CDR3 nucleotides read TGTGCCAGCAGCCCAATGGGGGACAGGGGATGGTATGGCTACACCTTC. This translates into CASSPMGDRGWYGYTF.

This chain links TRBV10-1 with TRBJ2-7; TRBD2 matches at 8 bases. Germline CDR1 reads WNHNN; CDR2 reads SYGVQD (reference sequence). V shed 3 bases and J 6 bases; nucleotides not matched to a gene: 4. The CDR3 loop spans 13 amino acids. CDR3 in DNA: TGCGCCAGCAGTGATACCGGGACTAGCGAGCAGTACTTC. Translating gives CASSDTGTSEQYF.

The gene calls are TRBV14 and TRBJ2-1; TRBD2 might be the D (6 bases). Trimming took 0 bases from V and 5 from J, leaving 14 bases between them. Germline CDR1 and CDR2: SGHDN and FVKESK. The CDR3 runs 16 residues. For the CDR3, the DNA is TGTGCCAGCAGCCAAGAGGTGAATAGCGGTCACAATGAGCAGTTCTTC. Translation gives CASSQEVNSGHNEQFF.

The J gene is TRBJ1-1, the V gene TRBV29-1; D remains ambiguous. The V gene lost 4 bases and the J gene lost 2 bases, with 11 bases spanning the gap. Germline CDR1 SQVTM, CDR2 ANQGSEA. This CDR3 is built from 13 residues. As DNA, the CDR3 is TGCAGCGTTGCTGCGAAGTTAAACACTGAAGCTTTCTTT. This codes for CSVAAKLNTEAFF. The full variable domain, with the rest looked up from reference TRBV29-1 and TRBJ1-1, is SAVISQKPSRDICQRGTSLTIQCQVDSQVTMMFWYRQQPGQSLTLIATANQGSEATYESGFVIDKFPISRPNLTFSTLTVSNMSPEDSSIYLCSVAAKLNTEAFFGQGTRLTVV.